These T cell receptor beta chains were read from a single sample in a study of blood T cells in healthy people across ages. TCRdb reanalysed the 5' RACE reads using MiXCR and keeps one entry per CDR3 protein. The table records more than 650,000 distinct CDR3 sequences, approximately 22% of them present only once. The sequenced material came from blood. These receptors originate from an older man in good health. Both conserved end residues are part of each CDR3. The D gene is left open where the match is weak. Clone size is shown for a subset of rows, as once, few, many or a class of expanded clone.

TRBD1	TRBJ2-4	TRBV5-1	few	14	TGCGCCAGCAGCTTGGAAGGGACAGGGGATATTCAGTACTTC	CASSLEGTGDIQYF
TRBD1	TRBJ2-3	TRBV28	NA	15	TGTGCCAGCAGTTTATGGACAGGGAGCTCAATTACGCAGTATTTT	CASSLWTGSSITQYF
TRBD1	TRBJ1-2	TRBV29-1	NA	13	TGCAGCGTCCCACAGGGGTTTAACTATGGCTACACCTTC	CSVPQGFNYGYTF
NA	TRBJ2-3	TRBV20-1	NA	16	TGCAGTGCCATAGCCAGGGCAATCAGGGTCACAGATACGCAGTATTTT	CSAIARAIRVTDTQYF
NA	TRBJ2-2	TRBV14	many	14	TGTGCCAGCAGCCAAACTAGGAACACCGGGGAGCTGTTTTTT	CASSQTRNTGELFF
NA	TRBJ1-2	TRBV10-3	few	13	TGTGCCATCAGTGTGGCTCAAAAGGAGGGCTACACCTTC	CAISVAQKEGYTF
NA	TRBJ1-1	TRBV29-1	NA	12	TGCAGCGTTGGGTACTTGAACACTGAAGCTTTCTTT	CSVGYLNTEAFF
TRBD1	TRBJ1-4	TRBV7-2	few	15	TGTGCCAGCAGCTTGGGACAGTCTAGTAATGAAAAACTGTTTTTT	CASSLGQSSNEKLFF
NA	TRBJ2-1	TRBV20-1	few	14	TGCAGTGCTAGAGTTGTCGGGGGGCTATGGGAGCAGTTCTTC	CSARVVGGLWEQFF
NA	TRBJ2-7	TRBV29-1	NA	12	TGCAGCGTTGAGACTAGTATCTTGGAGCAGTACTTC	CSVETSILEQYF
NA	TRBJ1-1	TRBV7-9	many	15	TGTGCCAGCGGGGCCTCAGGGGCGGTGAACACTGAAGCTTTCTTT	CASGASGAVNTEAFF
NA	TRBJ1-3	TRBV7-2	NA	17	TGTGCCAGCAGCTTAGAGTCATTGGGGGCTACAGGAAACACCATATATTTT	CASSLESLGATGNTIYF
TRBD1	TRBJ1-4	TRBV5-1	NA	16	TGCGCCAGCAGACCCGGACAGGGGGCGGCTAATGAAAAACTGTTTTTT	CASRPGQGAANEKLFF
NA	TRBJ1-3	TRBV6-6	NA	16	TGTGCCAGCAGTCACGACGGGGTCCTCTCTGGAAACACCATATATTTT	CASSHDGVLSGNTIYF
TRBD1	TRBJ1-5	TRBV6-1	few	18	TGTGCCAGCAGTGGGACAGGGTTGTATTCGGTTGGCAATCAGCCCCAGCATTTT	CASSGTGLYSVGNQPQHF
NA	TRBJ1-1	TRBV7-9	many	13	TGTGCCAGCAGCTTGGCGTTGAACACTGAAGCTTTCTTT	CASSLALNTEAFF
TRBD1	TRBJ1-3	TRBV30	NA	14	TGTGCCTGGAGTGTAATGGGCAGGGGGGACACCATATATTTT	CAWSVMGRGDTIYF
NA	TRBJ1-4	TRBV11-1	NA	15	TGTGCCAGCAGCTTAACCGGGATTCCTAATGAAAAACTGTTTTTT	CASSLTGIPNEKLFF
NA	TRBJ2-3	TRBV27	few	16	TGTGCCAGCAGTCCCCGCCGCGGATCTAGCACAGATACACAGTATTTT	CASSPRRGSSTDTQYF
TRBD2	TRBJ2-2	TRBV11-3	NA	17	TGTGCCAGCAGCTTCATACGGACTAGCGGGAGGGAGCGGGAGCTGTTTTTT	CASSFIRTSGRERELFF
TRBD1	TRBJ2-1	TRBV29-1	NA	13	TGCAGCGTTTACTGGGGCAGGGGGAATGAGCAGTTCTTC	CSVYWGRGNEQFF
NA	TRBJ1-2	TRBV7-9	few	15	TGTGCCAGCAGTTCCGGACTCGAAGCTAACTATGGCTACACCTTC	CASSSGLEANYGYTF
TRBD1	TRBJ1-6	TRBV20-1	NA	15	TGCAGTGCTCAACGTTCACAGGGGGCTAATTCACCCCTCCACTTT	CSAQRSQGANSPLHF
NA	TRBJ2-1	TRBV7-9	NA	13	TGTGCCAGCGGGCCTAGGGGTTACAATGAGCAGTTCTTC	CASGPRGYNEQFF
NA	TRBJ2-4	TRBV7-8	many	12	TGTGCCAGCAGCTTAGCCGACTTCATTCAGTACTTC	CASSLADFIQYF
TRBD2	TRBJ2-3	TRBV10-3	NA	13	TGTGCCACCCTAGCGGACTTCACAGATACGCAGTATTTT	CATLADFTDTQYF
NA	TRBJ1-4	TRBV7-2	few	15	TGTGCCAGCAGCTTAGGGGCAGGGAAGAGTGAAAAACTGTTTTTT	CASSLGAGKSEKLFF
NA	TRBJ2-1	TRBV6-1	few	18	TGTGCCAGCAGTGAGGAAGGGGGATGGGGACTAAGGAGGTATGAGCAGTTCTTC	CASSEEGGWGLRRYEQFF
NA	TRBJ2-1	TRBV5-1	few	15	TGCGCCAGCAGCTACACTATGGGCTCCTACAATGAGCAGTTCTTC	CASSYTMGSYNEQFF
NA	TRBJ1-2	TRBV7-9	NA	14	TGTGCCAGCAGTCCTGACCACCAGGGTAGGGGCTACACCTTC	CASSPDHQGRGYTF
NA	TRBJ1-2	TRBV4-3	NA	13	TGCGCCAGCAGCCAAGGGAGGAATGGTGGCTACACCTTC	CASSQGRNGGYTF
NA	TRBJ2-3	TRBV5-1	few	17	TGCGCCAGCAGCCGGGGCCCCGTGGCCGCGAGCACAGATACGCAGTATTTT	CASSRGPVAASTDTQYF
NA	TRBJ2-5	TRBV20-1	NA	14	TGCAGTGCTAGAGGGTGGGGGGGGCGAGAGACCCAGTACTTC	CSARGWGGRETQYF
TRBD1	TRBJ1-5	TRBV19	NA	14	TGTGCCAGTAGTACGGGGACAGACAATCAGCCCCAGCATTTT	CASSTGTDNQPQHF
TRBD1	TRBJ2-5	TRBV12-3/TRBV12-4	NA	14	TGTGCCAGCAGGACGACAGGGGGATGGGAGACCCAGTACTTC	CASRTTGGWETQYF
NA	TRBJ2-1	TRBV20-1	NA	14	TGCAGTGCGCCGACTAGGTTAGAAACCAATGAGCAGTTCTTC	CSAPTRLETNEQFF
NA	TRBJ1-1	TRBV7-9	few	12	TGTGCCAGCACTTCGGGGGTCACTGAAGCTTTCTTT	CASTSGVTEAFF
NA	TRBJ2-3	TRBV9	few	15	TGTGCCAGCAGCGTCACAGGGAGCCGCACAGATACGCAGTATTTT	CASSVTGSRTDTQYF
NA	TRBJ1-6	TRBV12-3/TRBV12-4	NA	13	TGTGCCAGCAGTACCGGGGTTGGTTCACCCCTCCACTTT	CASSTGVGSPLHF
TRBD2	TRBJ2-5	TRBV10-3	many	15	TGTGCCATCAGGAGCGGGACTACTACTCAAGAGACCCAGTACTTC	CAIRSGTTTQETQYF
NA	TRBJ2-2	TRBV12-3/TRBV12-4	NA	15	TGTGCCAGCAGTTTAGACAGGACGAACACCGGGGAGCTGTTTTTT	CASSLDRTNTGELFF
NA	TRBJ1-1	TRBV7-9	NA	14	TGTGCCAGCAGCTTTGGGAACCTGAACACTGAAGCTTTCTTT	CASSFGNLNTEAFF
NA	TRBJ2-1	TRBV7-8	NA	15	TGTGCCAGCACCTTACAAGCAGGAGGGTACAATGAGCAGTTCTTC	CASTLQAGGYNEQFF
NA	TRBJ2-6	TRBV15	NA	15	TGTGCCACCAGAAAGGGAGGCTCTGGGGCCAACGTCCTGACTTTC	CATRKGGSGANVLTF
NA	TRBJ2-1	TRBV3-1	few	16	TGTGCCAGCAGCACTCGACGGATCGGTGGCTACAATGAGCAGTTCTTC	CASSTRRIGGYNEQFF
NA	TRBJ1-2	TRBV12-3/TRBV12-4	few	14	TGTGCCAGCAGTTTTCATGGGGCAGCTAATGGCTACACCTTC	CASSFHGAANGYTF
NA	TRBJ2-5	TRBV29-1	few	12	TGCAGCGTTAGTTCAGTGCAAGAGACCCAGTACTTC	CSVSSVQETQYF
NA	TRBJ1-4	TRBV7-9	NA	14	TGTGCCAGCAGCTTGGCCGGGGGCGAAGAAAAACTGTTTTTT	CASSLAGGEEKLFF
TRBD2	TRBJ2-1	TRBV20-1	NA	13	TGCAGTGCGAACGGGGGGTCCTACAATGAGCAGTTCTTC	CSANGGSYNEQFF
TRBD1	TRBJ2-7	TRBV27	few	15	TGTGCCAGCAGGGGAGTCGGGACAGGGTCCTACGAGCAGTACTTC	CASRGVGTGSYEQYF
NA	TRBJ2-7	TRBV6-1	NA	15	TGTGCCAGCAGTGACGGACCGTTGAGCTCCTACGAGCAGTACTTC	CASSDGPLSSYEQYF
NA	TRBJ2-6	TRBV15	NA	18	TGTGCCACCAGCAGAGATCAGGGCGGTGGCTCTGGGGCCAACGTCCTGACTTTC	CATSRDQGGGSGANVLTF
NA	TRBJ1-2	TRBV19	few	14	TGTGCCAGTAGTTCCGCAGGGGCACACTATGGCTACACCTTC	CASSSAGAHYGYTF
NA	TRBJ2-7	TRBV12-3/TRBV12-4	once	18	TGTGCCAGCAGTTTAGCGCAGCGACCAGGACGATACTCCTACGAGCAGTACTTC	CASSLAQRPGRYSYEQYF